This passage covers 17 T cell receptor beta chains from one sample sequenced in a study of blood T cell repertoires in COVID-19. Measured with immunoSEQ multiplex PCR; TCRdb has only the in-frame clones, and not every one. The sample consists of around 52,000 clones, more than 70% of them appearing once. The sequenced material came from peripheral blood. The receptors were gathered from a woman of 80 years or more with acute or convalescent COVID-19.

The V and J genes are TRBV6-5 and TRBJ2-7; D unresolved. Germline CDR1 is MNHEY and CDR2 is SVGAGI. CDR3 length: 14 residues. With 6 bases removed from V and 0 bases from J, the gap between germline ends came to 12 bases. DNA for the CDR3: TGTGCCAGCAGGCTCGACTGGAGCTCCTACGAGCAGTACGTC. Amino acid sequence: CASRLDWSSYEQYV.

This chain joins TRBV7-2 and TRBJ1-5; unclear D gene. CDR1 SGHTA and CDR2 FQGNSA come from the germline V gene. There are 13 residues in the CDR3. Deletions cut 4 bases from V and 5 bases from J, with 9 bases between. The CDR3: CASSSSLYQPQHF. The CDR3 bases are TGTGCCAGCAGCTCCTCCCTATATCAGCCCCAGCATTTT.

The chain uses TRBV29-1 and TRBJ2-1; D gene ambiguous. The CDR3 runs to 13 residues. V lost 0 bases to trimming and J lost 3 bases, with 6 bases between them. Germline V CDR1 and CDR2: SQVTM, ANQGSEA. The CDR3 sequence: CSVEDGRYNEQFF. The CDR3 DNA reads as TGCAGCGTTGAAGATGGGCGCTACAATGAGCAGTTCTTC.

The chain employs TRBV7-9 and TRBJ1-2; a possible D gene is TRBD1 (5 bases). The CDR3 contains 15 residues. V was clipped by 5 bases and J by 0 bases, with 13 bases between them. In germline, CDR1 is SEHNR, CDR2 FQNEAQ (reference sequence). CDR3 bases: TGTGCCAGCAGCAACAACGACAGAACTAACTATGGCTACACCTTC. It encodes CASSNNDRTNYGYTF.

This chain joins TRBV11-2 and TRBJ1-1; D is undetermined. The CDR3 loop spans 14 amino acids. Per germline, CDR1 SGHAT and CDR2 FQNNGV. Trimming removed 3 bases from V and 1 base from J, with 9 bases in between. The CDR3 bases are TGTGCCAGCAGCTTCTTAGATTCGAACACTGAAGCTTTCTTT. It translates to CASSFLDSNTEAFF. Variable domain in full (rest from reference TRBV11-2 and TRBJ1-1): EAGVAQSPRYKIIEKRQSVAFWCNPISGHATLYWYQQILGQGPKLLIQFQNNGVVDDSQLPKDRFSAERLKGVDSTLKIQPAKLEDSAVYLCASSFLDSNTEAFFGQGTRLTVV.

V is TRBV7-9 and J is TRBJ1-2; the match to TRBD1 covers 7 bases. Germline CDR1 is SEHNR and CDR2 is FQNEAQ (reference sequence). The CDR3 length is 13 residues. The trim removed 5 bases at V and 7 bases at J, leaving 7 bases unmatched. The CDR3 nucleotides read TGTGCCAGCAGCCCGGACAGGCGCTCTGGCTACACCTTC. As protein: CASSPDRRSGYTF.

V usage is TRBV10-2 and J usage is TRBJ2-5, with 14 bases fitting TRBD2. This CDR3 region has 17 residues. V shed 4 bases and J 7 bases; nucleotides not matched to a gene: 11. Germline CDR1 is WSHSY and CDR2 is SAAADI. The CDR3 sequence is CASSAGLAGATMGTQYF. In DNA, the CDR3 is TGCGCCAGCAGTGCGGGACTAGCGGGGGCCACTATGGGGACCCAGTACTTC.

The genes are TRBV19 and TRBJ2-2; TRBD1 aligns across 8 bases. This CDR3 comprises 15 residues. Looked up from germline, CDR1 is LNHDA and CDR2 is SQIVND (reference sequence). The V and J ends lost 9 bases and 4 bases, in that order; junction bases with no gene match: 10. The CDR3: CASRAWTGPTGELFF. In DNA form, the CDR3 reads TGTGCCAGCCGAGCTTGGACAGGGCCCACCGGGGAGCTGTTTTTT.

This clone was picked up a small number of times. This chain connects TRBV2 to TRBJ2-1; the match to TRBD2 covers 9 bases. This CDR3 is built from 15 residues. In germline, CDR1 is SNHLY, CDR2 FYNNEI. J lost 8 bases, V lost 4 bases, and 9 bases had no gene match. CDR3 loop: CASSALAGRMDEQFF. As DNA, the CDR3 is TGTGCCAGCAGTGCTCTAGCGGGGAGGATGGATGAGCAGTTCTTC.

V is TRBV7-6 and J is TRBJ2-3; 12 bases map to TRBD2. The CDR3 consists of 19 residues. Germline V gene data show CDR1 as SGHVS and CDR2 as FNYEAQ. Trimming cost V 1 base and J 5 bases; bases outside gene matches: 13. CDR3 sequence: CASSLVHPLAGGLVDTQYF. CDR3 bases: TGTGCCAGCAGCTTAGTGCACCCCCTAGCGGGGGGGCTCGTAGATACGCAGTATTTT.

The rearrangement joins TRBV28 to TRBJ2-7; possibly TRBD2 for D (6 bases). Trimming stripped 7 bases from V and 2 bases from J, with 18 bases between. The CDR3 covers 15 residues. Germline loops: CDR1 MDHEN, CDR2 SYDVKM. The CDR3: CASNSKAGPPYEQYV. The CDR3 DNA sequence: TGTGCCAGCAACAGCAAAGCGGGCCCACCCTACGAGCAGTACGTC.

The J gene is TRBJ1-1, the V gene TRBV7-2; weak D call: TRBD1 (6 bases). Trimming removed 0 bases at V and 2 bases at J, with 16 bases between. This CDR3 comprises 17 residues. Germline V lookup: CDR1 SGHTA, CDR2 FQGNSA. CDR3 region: CASSLALSDSRNTEAFF. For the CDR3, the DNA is TGTGCCAGCAGCTTAGCGCTTTCGGACAGCAGAAACACTGAAGCTTTCTTT.

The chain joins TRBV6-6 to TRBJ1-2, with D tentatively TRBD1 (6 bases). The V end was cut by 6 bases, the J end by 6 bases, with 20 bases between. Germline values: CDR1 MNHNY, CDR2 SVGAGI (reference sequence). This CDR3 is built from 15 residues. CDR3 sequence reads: CASRAGGQGVDGYTF. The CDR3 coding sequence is TGTGCCAGCAGGGCCGGGGGGCAAGGTGTGGATGGCTACACCTTC.

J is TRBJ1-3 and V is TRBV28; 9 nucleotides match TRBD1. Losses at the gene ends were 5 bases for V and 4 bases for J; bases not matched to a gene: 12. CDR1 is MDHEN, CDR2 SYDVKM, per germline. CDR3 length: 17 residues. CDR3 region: CASSGVGYRGRGNTIYF. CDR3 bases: TGTGCCAGCAGTGGGGTAGGATACAGGGGGCGCGGAAACACCATATATTTT.

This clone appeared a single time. The CDR3 nucleotides are TGTGCCAGCAGTCGGGGTGGGAGTAACAAAAACATTCAGTACTTC. It is translated as CASSRGGSNKNIQYF. This chain connects TRBV5-4 to TRBJ2-4; a possible D gene is TRBD2 (5 bases). CDR3 length equals 15 residues. Germline assignment: CDR1 SGHNT and CDR2 YYREEE (reference sequence). Trimming took 5 bases from V and 3 from J, leaving 15 bases between them.

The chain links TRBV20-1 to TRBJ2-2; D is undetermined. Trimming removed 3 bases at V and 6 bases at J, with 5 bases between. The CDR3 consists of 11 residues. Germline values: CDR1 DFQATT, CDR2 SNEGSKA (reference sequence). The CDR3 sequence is CSASRAGELFF. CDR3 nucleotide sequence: TGCAGTGCTAGTCGGGCCGGGGAGCTGTTTTTT.

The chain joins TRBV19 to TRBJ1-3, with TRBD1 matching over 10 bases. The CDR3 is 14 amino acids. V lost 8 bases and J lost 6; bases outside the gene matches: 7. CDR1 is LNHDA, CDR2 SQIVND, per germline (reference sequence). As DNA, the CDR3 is TGTGCCAGTCGACGCGGACAGGGGGAAAACACCATATATTTT. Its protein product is CASRRGQGENTIYF.